This TCR beta chain was sequenced during a study of shared clonotypes between healthy human individuals. Assay used: immunoSEQ multiplex PCR; TCRdb lists only in-frame clones, some missing. In the table there are around 2,000,000 clones, about 95% of which are singletons. CDR1 is MNHNY and CDR2 is SVGAGI in the germline V gene (reference sequence). This CDR3 is built from 14 residues. Trimming took 6 bases from V and 0 from J, leaving 11 bases between them. It was CD45RO-negative cells, positively selected for CCR7, that made up naive CD8 cells, with terminally differentiated effector memory CD45RA+ cells excluded.

The receptor was derived from a man between 18 and 35 years old in good health. V usage is TRBV6-6 and J usage is TRBJ1-1; no clear D gene. Specimen: naive CD8+ T cells sorted from blood. CDR3 amino acids: CASSTTAVNTEAFF. The DNA of the CDR3 is TGTGCCAGCAGCACAACTGCCGTGAACACTGAAGCTTTCTTT.